These 10 T cell receptor beta chains originate from one sample sequenced in a study of vaccination effects on CD4 cells after COVID-19. The protocol was immunoSEQ multiplex PCR, while the TCRdb copy is restricted to in-frame clones and leaves out a portion. The sample includes approximately 46,000 clones, around 74% seen only once; the top ten take roughly 9.4%. Their cognate antigens are unknown. After roughly eleven days in culture, the CD4+ T cells were isolated. The sample consisted of CD4+ T cells from PBMCs cultured without peptide, taken before COVID-19 vaccination. The receptors were gathered from a human donor who had a prior SARS-CoV-2 infection.

V and J are TRBV12-3 or TRBV12-4 and TRBJ2-7; 10 positions match TRBD1. The CDR3 extends over 13 amino acids. V was clipped by 3 bases and J by 5 bases; unmatched bases: 1. The CDR3 bases are TGTGCCAGCAGTTTCGGGACAGGGGACGAGCAGTACTTC. Amino acids: CASSFGTGDEQYF.

The chain's CDR3 is CASSVDGTEGGRLFF. CDR3 bases: TGTGCCAGCAGCGTAGATGGGACGGAGGGCGGTAGACTGTTTTTT. V gene TRBV9 combines with J gene TRBJ1-4, with a tentative D call TRBD1 (5 bases). CDR3 length: 15 residues. Germline CDR1 and CDR2: SGDLS and YYNGEE. V gave up 0 bases and J gave up 13 bases, with 19 bases separating them.

This clone was seen more than once but under ten times. The rearrangement links TRBV4-1 to TRBJ1-5; maybe TRBD1 (6 bases). CDR3 length: 16 residues. The germline V gene has CDR1 MGHRA and CDR2 YSYEKL. V gave up 1 base and J gave up 2 bases, with 12 bases separating them. DNA for the CDR3: TGCGCCAGCAGCCAAGGCAGGGGTGCCCGCAATCAGCCCCAGCATTTT. It yields the protein CASSQGRGARNQPQHF.

The chain recombines TRBV11-2 with TRBJ2-5; D is ambiguous. The CDR3 consists of 16 residues. Looked up from germline, CDR1 is SGHAT and CDR2 is FQNNGV. V shed 3 bases and J shed 7 bases, with 21 bases lying between them. The CDR3, as DNA: TGTGCCAGCAGCTTTTTTGGTCGAACTCGAGAAGTGACCCAGTACTTC. This gives the protein CASSFFGRTREVTQYF.

The rearrangement links TRBV9 to TRBJ2-5; TRBD1 agrees at 7 bases. The trim removed 0 bases at V and 3 bases at J, leaving 2 bases unmatched. This CDR3 has 14 amino acids. Germline V gene lookup returns CDR1 SGDLS and CDR2 YYNGEE. CDR3 DNA: TGTGCCAGCAGCGTAGCTCAGGGGGAAGAGACCCAGTACTTC. Residues: CASSVAQGEETQYF.

This chain connects TRBV6-6 to TRBJ1-6; D remains ambiguous. Per germline, CDR1 MNHNY and CDR2 SVGAGI (reference sequence). The CDR3 length is 13 residues. V dropped 11 bases and J dropped 9 bases, with 17 bases sitting between them. CDR3 in DNA: TGTGCCGTCCAACAACTTTTGGCTTCACCCCTCCACTTT. Translation gives CAVQQLLASPLHF.

The chain uses TRBV7-9 and TRBJ1-1; D might be TRBD1 (5 bases). CDR1 and CDR2 from the germline V gene are SEHNR and FQNEAQ (reference sequence). There are 15 residues in the CDR3. Trimming took 5 bases from V and 5 from J, leaving 18 bases between them. CDR3 in DNA: TGTGCCAGCAGCCCGGGCCGGGACGAACAGACTGAAGCTTTCTTT. This encodes CASSPGRDEQTEAFF.

This clone has only a few counts. The chain uses TRBV11-3 and TRBJ2-7; TRBD2 matches 9 bases. Germline V lookup: CDR1 SGHNT, CDR2 YENEEA. The V and J ends lost 2 bases and 2 bases, in that order; junction bases with no gene match: 7. CDR3 size: 16 residues. In DNA, the CDR3 is TGTGCCAGCAGCTTATTCAAGCGGGAGGCCGCCTACGAGCAGTACTTC. Its protein product is CASSLFKREAAYEQYF.

The chain uses TRBV24-1 and TRBJ2-5, with 7 bases identical to TRBD1. Trimming removed 4 bases from V and 2 bases from J; junction bases left unmatched: 6. CDR1 and CDR2 from the germline V gene are KGHDR and SFDVKD. The CDR3 spans 15 residues. DNA of the CDR3: TGTGCCACCAGTGAGACGACAGGGTTTCAAGAGACCCAGTACTTC. Protein sequence: CATSETTGFQETQYF.

The chain carries TRBV29-1 and TRBJ2-5; TRBD1 aligns across 12 bases. The germline V gene has CDR1 SQVTM and CDR2 ANQGSEA. The CDR3 runs 15 residues. After removal of 7 bases from V and 5 bases from J, the junction contained 11 bases not matched to a gene. Written as DNA, the CDR3 is TGCAGCGCCTCTGCCGGGACAGGGGGCGGGGAGACCCAGTACTTC. Translated, it gives CSASAGTGGGETQYF. The full variable domain, in which reference TRBV29-1 and TRBJ2-5 provide the parts outside the CDR3, is SAVISQKPSRDICQRGTSLTIQCQVDSQVTMMFWYRQQPGQSLTLIATANQGSEATYESGFVIDKFPISRPNLTFSTLTVSNMSPEDSSIYLCSASAGTGGGETQYFGPGTRLLVL.